This T cell receptor beta chain was sequenced during a study of T cells in Graves' hyperthyroidism and ophthalmopathy. Study conclusions and caveats: Blood also carried most thyroid clonotypes expanded above 0.001.

PBMCs were derived from roughly 10 ml fresh peripheral blood. What was amplified from RNA transcripts were TCR beta CDR3 regions. The primer set for the first-round RT-PCR of the TCR CDR3 was HTBI. TCRdb ran MiXCR on the multiplex PCR reads and lists one entry per CDR3 protein. The table has about 360,000 distinct CDR3 sequences, about 13% seen once; the top ten hold 9.2%. J lost 0 bases, V lost 2 bases, and 1 base had no gene match. The CDR3 is 15 amino acids. Germline V gives CDR1 MNHNS, CDR2 SASEGT. This clonotype has a count of ten or more. Its antigen is currently unknown. What was sequenced was blood. The J gene is TRBJ2-1, the V gene TRBV6-1; 7 positions agree with TRBD2. The receptor's source is a woman between 18 and 30 years old with Graves' hyperthyroidism. The CDR3 DNA is TGTGCCAGCAGTGAATCGGGGGGCTCCTACAATGAGCAGTTCTTC. Protein: CASSESGGSYNEQFF.